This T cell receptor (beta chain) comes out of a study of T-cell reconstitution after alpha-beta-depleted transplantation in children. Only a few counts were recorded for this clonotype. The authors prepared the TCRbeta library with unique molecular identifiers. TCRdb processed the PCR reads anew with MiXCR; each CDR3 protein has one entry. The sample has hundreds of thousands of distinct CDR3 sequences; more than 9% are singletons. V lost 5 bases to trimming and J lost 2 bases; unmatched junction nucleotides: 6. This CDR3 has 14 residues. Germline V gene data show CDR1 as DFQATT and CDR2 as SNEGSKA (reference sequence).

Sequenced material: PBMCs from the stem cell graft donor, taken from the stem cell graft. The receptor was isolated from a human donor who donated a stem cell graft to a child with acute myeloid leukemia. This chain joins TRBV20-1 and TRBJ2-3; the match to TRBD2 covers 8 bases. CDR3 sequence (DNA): TGCAGTGCTGAGCGGGAGCCCCCCACAGATACGCAGTATTTT. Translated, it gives CSAEREPPTDTQYF.